This T cell receptor (beta chain) was found in a study of siplizumab effects on memory and regulatory T cells. Profiled with immunoSEQ multiplex PCR; TCRdb holds only in-frame clones, not every one. The table includes around 45,000 clones, about 90% detected once. There are 15 residues in the CDR3. The ends were cut back, 0 bases at V and 2 bases at J, with 12 bases in the middle. Per the germline V gene, CDR1 is SGDLS and CDR2 is YYNGEE. The source is a human donor in good health. Sequenced input: naive CD8+ T cells sorted from blood. The rearrangement uses TRBV9 and TRBJ2-7; the D call may be TRBD1 or TRBD2 (5 bases each). CDR3 region: CASSVDIGTAYEQYF. The CDR3, as DNA: TGTGCCAGCAGCGTAGATATAGGGACCGCCTACGAGCAGTACTTC.